This is a list of T cell receptor beta chains from one sample in a study of PD-1 blockade in classical Hodgkin lymphoma. Method: immunoSEQ multiplex PCR; TCRdb's copy keeps in-frame clones and lacks some. The sample consists of 40,000 to 65,000 clones, 86% of them appearing once. Sample: peripheral blood mononuclear cells (PBMCs), taken before the fourth cycle of nivolumab. Receptor source: a human donor with classical Hodgkin lymphoma. Both conserved end residues are part of each CDR3.

v_gene: TRBV4-1; j_gene: TRBJ1-1; CDR3aa: CASAPVIVNTEAFF
v_gene: TRBV14; j_gene: TRBJ1-1; CDR3aa: CASSPGGALNTEAFF
v_gene: TRBV9; j_gene: TRBJ2-3; CDR3aa: CASSARTSGSWDTQYF
v_gene: TRBV7-9; j_gene: TRBJ1-3; CDR3aa: CARGSSSGNTIYF
v_gene: TRBV5-4; j_gene: TRBJ1-2; CDR3aa: CASSSGWGQDSYGYTF
v_gene: TRBV27; j_gene: TRBJ2-7; CDR3aa: CASSLSAGVRYEQYF
v_gene: TRBV5-1; j_gene: TRBJ2-7; CDR3aa: CASSLGLAGGPAMEQYF
v_gene: TRBV9; j_gene: TRBJ1-4; CDR3aa: CASSVWEPYPPPLNEKLFF
v_gene: TRBV27; j_gene: TRBJ2-5; CDR3aa: CASSSGTSGASLETQYF
v_gene: TRBV15; j_gene: TRBJ1-2; CDR3aa: CATSTRETGNGYTF
v_gene: TRBV19; j_gene: TRBJ2-2; CDR3aa: CASSIKRGLNTGELFF
v_gene: TRBV28; j_gene: TRBJ1-6; CDR3aa: CASSAAPAPLHF
v_gene: TRBV28; j_gene: TRBJ2-2; CDR3aa: CASSLYPAGSNTGELFF
v_gene: TRBV5-6; j_gene: TRBJ2-1; CDR3aa: CASSLDRSSYNEQFF
v_gene: TRBV10-3; j_gene: TRBJ1-6; CDR3aa: CAISGRGVGSPLHF
v_gene: TRBV5-1; j_gene: TRBJ2-3; CDR3aa: CASKRGLGGTDTQYF
v_gene: TRBV21-1; j_gene: TRBJ1-1; CDR3aa: CASSKVGPRPLEDTEAFF
v_gene: TRBV5-4; j_gene: TRBJ2-4; CDR3aa: CASSRDRGDIQYF
v_gene: TRBV13; j_gene: TRBJ2-7; CDR3aa: CASSPPPGPGIHEQYF
v_gene: TRBV16; j_gene: TRBJ2-2; CDR3aa: CASSGTGGILTGELFF
v_gene: TRBV2; j_gene: TRBJ2-2; CDR3aa: CASRPGTSGRTGELFF
v_gene: TRBV5-1; j_gene: TRBJ1-6; CDR3aa: CASSFDPEVYNSPLHF
v_gene: TRBV27; j_gene: TRBJ2-5; CDR3aa: CASGGQGREQYF
v_gene: TRBV2; j_gene: TRBJ2-7; CDR3aa: CASSEGTGVSYEQYF
v_gene: TRBV27; j_gene: TRBJ1-5; CDR3aa: CASSSQGPNQPQHF
v_gene: TRBV5-1; j_gene: TRBJ2-3; CDR3aa: CASTPRDTDTQYF
v_gene: TRBV28; j_gene: TRBJ1-1; CDR3aa: CASTVPKGGYTEAFF
v_gene: TRBV28; j_gene: TRBJ2-1; CDR3aa: CASSTPSGGAHEQFF
v_gene: TRBV9; j_gene: TRBJ2-7; CDR3aa: CASSPTGVPYEQYF
v_gene: TRBV30; j_gene: TRBJ2-5; CDR3aa: CAWSVYGGTSGGGETQYF
v_gene: TRBV7-8; j_gene: TRBJ1-1; CDR3aa: CASTGLTGSNTEAFF
v_gene: TRBV7-6; j_gene: TRBJ2-7; CDR3aa: CASSSGTGPREQYF
v_gene: TRBV19; j_gene: TRBJ2-5; CDR3aa: CASSVSGQLQETQYF
v_gene: TRBV2; j_gene: TRBJ1-2; CDR3aa: CASGESYGYTF
v_gene: TRBV19; j_gene: TRBJ1-1; CDR3aa: CASSPRTPMNTEAFF
v_gene: TRBV4-1; j_gene: TRBJ2-5; CDR3aa: CASSQDPGAWETQYF
v_gene: TRBV7-8; j_gene: TRBJ2-1; CDR3aa: CASSLGQGHLNEQFF
v_gene: TRBV2; j_gene: TRBJ2-1; CDR3aa: CASSFLLGSYNEQFF
v_gene: TRBV9; j_gene: TRBJ2-7; CDR3aa: CASSAGTNIYEQYF
v_gene: TRBV19; j_gene: TRBJ2-6; CDR3aa: CASRGTGQGLGNAGANVLTF
v_gene: TRBV28; j_gene: TRBJ1-5; CDR3aa: CASSYGSGGNQPQHF
v_gene: TRBV11-2; j_gene: TRBJ1-1; CDR3aa: CASSFSGQPEAFF
v_gene: TRBV28; j_gene: TRBJ1-4; CDR3aa: CATAREGANEKLFF
v_gene: TRBV7-8; j_gene: TRBJ2-1; CDR3aa: CASSTSSVPYNEQFF
v_gene: TRBV9; j_gene: TRBJ2-5; CDR3aa: CASSASGGPRETQYF
v_gene: TRBV28; j_gene: TRBJ1-2; CDR3aa: CASSPGNTYGYTF
v_gene: TRBV7-3; j_gene: TRBJ2-3; CDR3aa: CASSLRGRATDTQYF
v_gene: TRBV10-3; j_gene: TRBJ2-1; CDR3aa: CAISENSRGGPYNEQFF
v_gene: TRBV4-3; j_gene: TRBJ1-2; CDR3aa: CASSQGDGTAYYGYTF
v_gene: TRBV9; j_gene: TRBJ1-5; CDR3aa: CASSVDGGWNQPQHF
v_gene: TRBV6-5; j_gene: TRBJ2-1; CDR3aa: CASSYSGGRGGNEQFF
v_gene: TRBV27; j_gene: TRBJ2-1; CDR3aa: CASSLWQGVNNEQFF
v_gene: TRBV4-3; j_gene: TRBJ2-5; CDR3aa: CASSQLEGPGTQYF
v_gene: TRBV5-4; j_gene: TRBJ2-5; CDR3aa: CASSLGDIQETQYF
v_gene: TRBV5-1; j_gene: TRBJ2-5; CDR3aa: CASLQTPKTGETQYF
v_gene: TRBV4-1; j_gene: TRBJ2-5; CDR3aa: CASSQDGTSRETQYF
v_gene: TRBV19; j_gene: TRBJ2-2; CDR3aa: CASSTGLAGAGHTGELFF
v_gene: TRBV19; j_gene: TRBJ2-2; CDR3aa: CASTTAGTSGGSRSGELFF
v_gene: TRBV4-1; j_gene: TRBJ2-7; CDR3aa: CASSQDAYEQYF
v_gene: TRBV28; j_gene: TRBJ1-4; CDR3aa: CASSVTGGSEKLFF